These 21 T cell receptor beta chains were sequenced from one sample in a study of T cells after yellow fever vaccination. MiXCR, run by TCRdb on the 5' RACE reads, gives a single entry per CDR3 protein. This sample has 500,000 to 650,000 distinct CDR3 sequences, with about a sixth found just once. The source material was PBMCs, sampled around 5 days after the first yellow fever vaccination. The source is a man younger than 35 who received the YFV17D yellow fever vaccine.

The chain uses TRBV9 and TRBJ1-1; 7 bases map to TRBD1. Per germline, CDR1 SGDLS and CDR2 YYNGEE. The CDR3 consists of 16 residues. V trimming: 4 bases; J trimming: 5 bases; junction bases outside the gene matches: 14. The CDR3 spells CASSPHPDRVGTEAFF. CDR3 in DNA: TGTGCCAGCAGCCCCCATCCCGACAGGGTTGGGACTGAAGCTTTCTTT.

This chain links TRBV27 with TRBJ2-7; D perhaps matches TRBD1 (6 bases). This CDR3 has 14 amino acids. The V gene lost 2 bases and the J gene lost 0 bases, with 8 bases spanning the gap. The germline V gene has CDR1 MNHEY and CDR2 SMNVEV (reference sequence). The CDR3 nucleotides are TGTGCCAGCAGTTTAGGACAGCTCTCCTACGAGCAGTACTTC. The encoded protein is CASSLGQLSYEQYF.

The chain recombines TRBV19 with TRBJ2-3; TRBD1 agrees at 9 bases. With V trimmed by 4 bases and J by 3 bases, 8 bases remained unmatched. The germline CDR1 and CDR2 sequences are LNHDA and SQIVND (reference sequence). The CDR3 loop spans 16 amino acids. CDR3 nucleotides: TGTGCCAGTAGTAGCGGACAGGGGAGATCGACAGATACGCAGTATTTT. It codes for CASSSGQGRSTDTQYF.

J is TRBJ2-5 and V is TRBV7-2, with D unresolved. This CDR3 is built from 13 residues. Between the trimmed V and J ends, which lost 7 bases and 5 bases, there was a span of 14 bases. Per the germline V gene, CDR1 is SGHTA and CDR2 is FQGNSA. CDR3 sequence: CASTISRRETQYF. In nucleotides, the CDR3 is TGTGCCAGCACCATCTCGCGCCGGGAGACCCAGTACTTC.

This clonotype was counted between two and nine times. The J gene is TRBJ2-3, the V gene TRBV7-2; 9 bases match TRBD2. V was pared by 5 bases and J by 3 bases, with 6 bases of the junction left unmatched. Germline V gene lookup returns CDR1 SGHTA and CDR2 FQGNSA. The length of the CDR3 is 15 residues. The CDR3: CASSTAGGFTDTQYF. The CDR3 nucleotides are TGTGCCAGCAGCACGGCGGGGGGGTTTACAGATACGCAGTATTTT. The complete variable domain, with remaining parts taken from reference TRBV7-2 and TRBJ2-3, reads GAGVSQSPSNKVTEKGKDVELRCDPISGHTALYWYRQSLGQGLEFLIYFQGNSAPDKSGLPSDRFSAERTGGSVSTLTIQRTQQEDSAVYLCASSTAGGFTDTQYFGPGTRLTVL.

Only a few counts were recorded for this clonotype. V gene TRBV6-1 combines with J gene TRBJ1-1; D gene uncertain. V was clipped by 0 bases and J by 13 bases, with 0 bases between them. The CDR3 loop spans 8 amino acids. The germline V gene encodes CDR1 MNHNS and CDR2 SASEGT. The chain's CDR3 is CASSEAFF. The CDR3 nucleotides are TGTGCCAGCAGTGAAGCTTTCTTT.

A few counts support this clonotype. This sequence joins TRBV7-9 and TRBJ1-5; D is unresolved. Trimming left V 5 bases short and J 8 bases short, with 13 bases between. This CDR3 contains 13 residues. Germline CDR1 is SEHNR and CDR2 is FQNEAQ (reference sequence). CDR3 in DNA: TGTGCCAGCAGCCCTCGCGAGAGGGAGCCCCAGCATTTT. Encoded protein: CASSPREREPQHF.

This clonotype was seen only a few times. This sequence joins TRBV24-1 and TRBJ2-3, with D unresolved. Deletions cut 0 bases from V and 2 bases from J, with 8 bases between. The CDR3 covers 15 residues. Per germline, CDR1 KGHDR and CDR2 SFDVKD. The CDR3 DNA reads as TGTGCCACCAGTGATTTGAAGGGTTTCACAGATACGCAGTATTTT. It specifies CATSDLKGFTDTQYF.

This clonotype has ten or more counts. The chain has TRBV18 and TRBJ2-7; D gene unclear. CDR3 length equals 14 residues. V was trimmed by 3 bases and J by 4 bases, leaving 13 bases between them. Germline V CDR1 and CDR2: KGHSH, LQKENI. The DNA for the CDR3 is TGTGCCAGCTCACCGGGGATTGTGGAGTACGAGCAGTACTTC. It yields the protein CASSPGIVEYEQYF.

CDR3 nucleotides: TGTGCCAGCAGTGAACTGTACAATGAGCAGTTCTTC. Translation gives CASSELYNEQFF. V usage is TRBV2 and J usage is TRBJ2-1, with D unresolved. This CDR3 is 12 amino acids long. Germline V lookup: CDR1 SNHLY, CDR2 FYNNEI. With 2 bases removed from V and 4 bases from J, the gap between germline ends came to 3 bases.

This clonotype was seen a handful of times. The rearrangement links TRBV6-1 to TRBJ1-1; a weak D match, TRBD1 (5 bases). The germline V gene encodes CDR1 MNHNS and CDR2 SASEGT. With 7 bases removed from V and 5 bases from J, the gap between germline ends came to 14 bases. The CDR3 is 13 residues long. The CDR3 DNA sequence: TGTGCCAGCACCTTGGTTGGGGGGACTGAAGCTTTCTTT. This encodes CASTLVGGTEAFF.

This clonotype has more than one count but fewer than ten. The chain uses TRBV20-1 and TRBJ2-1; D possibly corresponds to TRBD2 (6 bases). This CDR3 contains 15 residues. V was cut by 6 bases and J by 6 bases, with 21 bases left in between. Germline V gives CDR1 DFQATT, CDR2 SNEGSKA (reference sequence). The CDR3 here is CSAVNSGEVGNEQFF. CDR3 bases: TGCAGTGCCGTCAACTCGGGGGAAGTCGGCAATGAGCAGTTCTTC.

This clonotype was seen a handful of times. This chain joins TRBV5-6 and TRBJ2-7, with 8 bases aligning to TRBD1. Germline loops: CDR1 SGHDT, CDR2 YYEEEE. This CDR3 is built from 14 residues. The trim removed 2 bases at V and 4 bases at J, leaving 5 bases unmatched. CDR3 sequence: CASSFRDRPYEQYV. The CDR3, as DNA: TGTGCCAGCAGCTTCCGGGACAGGCCGTACGAGCAGTACGTC.

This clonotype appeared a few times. CDR3 DNA: TGCAGTGCTCAAGAGGGCAATCAGCCCCAGCATTTT. It specifies CSAQEGNQPQHF. The chain is built from TRBV20-1 and TRBJ1-5, with no clear D. V was trimmed by 5 bases and J by 2 bases, leaving 7 bases between them. The V gene's germline CDR1 is DFQATT and CDR2 SNEGSKA (reference sequence). The CDR3 spans 12 residues.

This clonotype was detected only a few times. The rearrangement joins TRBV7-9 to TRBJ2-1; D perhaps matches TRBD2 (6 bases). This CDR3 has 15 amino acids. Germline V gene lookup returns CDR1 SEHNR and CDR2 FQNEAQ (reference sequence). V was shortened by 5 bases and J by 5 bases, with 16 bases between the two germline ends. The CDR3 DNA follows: TGTGCCAGCAGCCCGAGGGGACTCCTGCACAATGAGCAGTTCTTC. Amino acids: CASSPRGLLHNEQFF.

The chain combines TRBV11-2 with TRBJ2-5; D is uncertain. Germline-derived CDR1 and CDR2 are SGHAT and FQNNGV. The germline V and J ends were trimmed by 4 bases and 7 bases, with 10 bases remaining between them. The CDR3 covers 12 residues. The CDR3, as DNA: TGTGCCAGCAGCTCCCTCCCGGCGACCCAGTACTTC. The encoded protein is CASSSLPATQYF.

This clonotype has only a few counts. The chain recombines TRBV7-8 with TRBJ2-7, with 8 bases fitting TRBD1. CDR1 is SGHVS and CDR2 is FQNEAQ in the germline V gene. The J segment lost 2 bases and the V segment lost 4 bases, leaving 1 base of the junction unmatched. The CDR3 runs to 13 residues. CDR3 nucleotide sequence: TGTGCCAGCAGCTGGGGACAGGCCTACGAGCAGTACGTC. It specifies CASSWGQAYEQYV.

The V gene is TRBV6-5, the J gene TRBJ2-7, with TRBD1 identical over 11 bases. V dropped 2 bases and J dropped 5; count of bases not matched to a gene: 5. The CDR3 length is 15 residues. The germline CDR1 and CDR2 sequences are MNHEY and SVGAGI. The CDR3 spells CASSYTGTGGNEQYF. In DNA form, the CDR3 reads TGTGCCAGCAGTTACACCGGGACAGGGGGTAACGAGCAGTACTTC.

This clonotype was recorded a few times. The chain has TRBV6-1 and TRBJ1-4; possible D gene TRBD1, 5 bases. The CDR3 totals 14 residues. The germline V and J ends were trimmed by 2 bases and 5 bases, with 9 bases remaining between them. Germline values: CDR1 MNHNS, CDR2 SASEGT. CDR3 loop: CASSEWQGNEKLFF. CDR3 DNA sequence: TGTGCCAGCAGTGAATGGCAGGGAAATGAAAAACTGTTTTTT.

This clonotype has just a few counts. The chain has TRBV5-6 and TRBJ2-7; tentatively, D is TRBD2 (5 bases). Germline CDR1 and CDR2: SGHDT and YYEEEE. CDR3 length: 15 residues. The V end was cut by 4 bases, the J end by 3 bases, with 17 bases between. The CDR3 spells CASSPPGSLYYEQYF. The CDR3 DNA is TGTGCCAGCAGCCCCCCGGGATCCCTATACTACGAGCAGTACTTC.

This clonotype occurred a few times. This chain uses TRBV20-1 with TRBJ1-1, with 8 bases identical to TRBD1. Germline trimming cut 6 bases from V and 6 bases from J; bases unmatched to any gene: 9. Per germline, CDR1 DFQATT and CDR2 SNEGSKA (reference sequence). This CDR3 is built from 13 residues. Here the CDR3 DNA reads TGCAGTGCGCCGGACAGGGTAGTGCCTGAAGCTTTCTTT. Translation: CSAPDRVVPEAFF.